Each of the 20 T cell receptor beta chains below was sequenced from the same sample in a study of blood T cell repertoires in COVID-19. This table comes from immunoSEQ multiplex PCR, and its TCRdb copy is limited to in-frame clones, with some not included. The sample yields 95,000 to 150,000 clones, 55% to 75% seen once. What was sequenced was peripheral blood. The receptors here all came from a human donor with acute or convalescent COVID-19. The donor label of this sample is uncertain.

The chain has TRBV2 and TRBJ1-2, with TRBD1 identical over 10 bases. There are 14 residues in the CDR3. From germline, CDR1 is SNHLY and CDR2 FYNNEI. Trimming at V came to 3 bases and at J to 4 bases, leaving 2 bases not matched to a gene. In DNA, the CDR3 is TGTGCCAGCAGTGAGGACAGGGGGATCTATGGCTACACCTTC. Encoded protein: CASSEDRGIYGYTF.

Turning to this clone: Other DNA sequences in this specimen translate into the identical CDR3. The CDR3 DNA is TGTGCCAGTAGCCCGGGGTTAAGCTCTGGGGCCAACGTCCTGACTTTC. Translated: CASSPGLSSGANVLTF. The chain is built from TRBV19 and TRBJ2-6, with D perhaps matching TRBD2 (5 bases). Germline assignment: CDR1 LNHDA and CDR2 SQIVND (reference sequence). With 6 bases removed from V and 0 bases from J, the gap between germline ends came to 12 bases. This CDR3 comprises 16 residues.

This clone was seen many times. This rearrangement joins TRBV7-7 to TRBJ1-1; no definite D call. V lost 4 bases and J lost 2, with 8 bases in between. This CDR3 is 13 amino acids long. Germline CDR1 SSHAT, CDR2 FNYEAQ (reference sequence). The CDR3 here is CASSSALNTEAFF. The CDR3 region has the DNA TGTGCCAGCAGCTCCGCACTAAACACTGAAGCTTTCTTT.

V and J are TRBV7-2 and TRBJ1-1; D ambiguous. Germline V CDR1 and CDR2: SGHTA, FQGNSA. The CDR3 spans 13 residues. The V end was cut by 1 base, the J end by 1 base, with 4 bases between. For the CDR3, the DNA is TGTGCCAGCAGCTTAGTGGCGAACACTGAAGCTTTCTTT. It translates to CASSLVANTEAFF. Together with reference TRBV7-2 and TRBJ1-1, the CDR3 gives the full variable domain: GAGVSQSPSNKVTEKGKDVELRCDPISGHTALYWYRQSLGQGLEFLIYFQGNSAPDKSGLPSDRFSAERTGGSVSTLTIQRTQQEDSAVYLCASSLVANTEAFFGQGTRLTVV.

This chain connects TRBV2 to TRBJ1-5; 9 positions agree with TRBD1. Germline trimming cut 5 bases from V and 3 bases from J; bases unmatched to any gene: 5. Looked up from germline, CDR1 is SNHLY and CDR2 is FYNNEI. The CDR3 has 15 amino acids. CDR3 bases: TGTGCCAGCAGTATACAGGGGGCCCCCAATCAGCCCCAGCATTTT. Translating it yields CASSIQGAPNQPQHF. Full variable domain (remainder filled in from reference TRBV2 and TRBJ1-5): EPEVTQTPSHQVTQMGQEVILRCVPISNHLYFYWYRQILGQKVEFLVSFYNNEISEKSEIFDDQFSVERPDGSNFTLKIRSTKLEDSAMYFCASSIQGAPNQPQHFGDGTRLSIL.

This clone occurred once. This chain joins TRBV7-2 and TRBJ2-1; 8 bases map to TRBD2. Germline lookup yields CDR1 SGHTA and CDR2 FQGNSA. This CDR3 has 16 residues. The J segment lost 6 bases and the V segment lost 4 bases, leaving 11 bases of the junction unmatched. The CDR3 sequence is CASSYTLGGAPNEQFF. The CDR3 nucleotides read TGTGCCAGCAGCTACACCCTCGGGGGGGCCCCCAATGAGCAGTTCTTC. Full variable domain (outside the CDR3, taken from reference TRBV7-2 and TRBJ2-1): GAGVSQSPSNKVTEKGKDVELRCDPISGHTALYWYRQSLGQGLEFLIYFQGNSAPDKSGLPSDRFSAERTGGSVSTLTIQRTQQEDSAVYLCASSYTLGGAPNEQFFGPGTRLTVL.

This clone was found many times. The V gene is TRBV15, the J gene TRBJ2-1; 11 bases map to TRBD2. Trimming removed 3 bases from V and 4 bases from J; junction bases left unmatched: 5. There are 16 residues in the CDR3. The germline V gene encodes CDR1 LNHNV and CDR2 YYDKDF (reference sequence). CDR3: CATSRGLADRYNEQFF. CDR3 nucleotides: TGTGCCACCAGCAGGGGACTAGCGGATCGGTACAATGAGCAGTTCTTC.

Notes on this clone: A much larger clone is a single base away; this may be a read error. This chain joins TRBV28 and TRBJ1-1, with 7 nucleotides matching TRBD1. The V gene end was trimmed by 3 bases and the J gene end by 2 bases; junction bases not matched to a gene: 6. In germline, CDR1 is MDHEN, CDR2 SYDVKM. The CDR3 spans 15 residues. The CDR3 is CASSFLQGGNTEAFF. The DNA of the CDR3 is TGTGCCAGCAGTTTCCTTCAGGGGGGTAACACTGAAGCTTTCTTT.

This clone has at least ten counts. The chain's CDR3 is CASSQDFQGFRALHF. CDR3 nucleotide sequence: TGTGCCAGCAGCCAAGATTTTCAGGGATTTAGGGCCCTCCACTTT. The chain links TRBV3-1 (or the pseudogene TRBV3-2) to TRBJ1-6; D may be TRBD1 (5 bases). Trimming cost V 0 bases and J 14 bases, with 17 bases left between them. Germline CDR1 reads LGHDT; CDR2 reads YNNKEL (reference sequence). The CDR3 is made up of 15 amino acids.

The rearrangement joins TRBV10-3 to TRBJ1-5, with D possibly TRBD1 on 5 matching bases. Germline CDR1 reads ENHRY; CDR2 reads SYGVKD. The CDR3 is made up of 14 amino acids. Trimming left V 0 bases short and J 3 bases short, with 6 bases between. CDR3 loop: CAISESGDNQPQHF. In DNA, the CDR3 is TGTGCCATCAGTGAGTCAGGGGACAATCAGCCCCAGCATTTT.

This chain links TRBV20-1 with TRBJ1-1; the D is unclear. Germline loops: CDR1 DFQATT, CDR2 SNEGSKA (reference sequence). CDR3 length equals 11 residues. The germline V and J ends were trimmed by 6 bases and 10 bases, with 15 bases remaining between them. CDR3 region: CSAPTGRGAFF. DNA of the CDR3: TGCAGTGCACCGACGGGGAGAGGAGCTTTCTTT.

This chain links TRBV5-1 with TRBJ2-2; 7 positions agree with TRBD2. Germline CDR1 and CDR2: SGHRS and YFSETQ. The CDR3 totals 16 residues. J lost 4 bases, V lost 4 bases, and 10 bases had no gene match. CDR3 bases: TGCGCCAGCAGCGTCCGCTCAGGGAGGGGCACCGGGGAGCTGTTTTTT. Amino acid sequence: CASSVRSGRGTGELFF.

This rearrangement joins TRBV7-8 to TRBJ2-7; D gene uncertain. V gave up 5 bases and J gave up 7 bases, with 18 bases separating them. This CDR3 region has 14 residues. Germline CDR1 SGHVS, CDR2 FQNEAQ. DNA for the CDR3: TGTGCCAGCAGCCCACGACTGAACTCTAAAGAGCAGTACGTC. This translates into CASSPRLNSKEQYV.

This clone was counted a single time. This sequence joins TRBV11-2 and TRBJ1-2; D perhaps matches TRBD1 (6 bases). Germline V gives CDR1 SGHAT, CDR2 FQNNGV. The CDR3 runs 13 residues. The germline V and J ends were trimmed by 0 bases and 7 bases, with 9 bases remaining between them. The CDR3 DNA sequence: TGTGCCAGCAGCTTAGAGGGGGCGGGTGGCTACACCTTC. Protein sequence: CASSLEGAGGYTF.

In its sample, this clone was seen a few times. This rearrangement joins TRBV5-5 to TRBJ1-4; 9 nucleotides align to TRBD1. Trimming cost V 7 bases and J 7 bases; bases outside gene matches: 14. Germline V gene data show CDR1 as SGHKS and CDR2 as YYEKEE (reference sequence). The CDR3 runs 16 residues. The DNA of the CDR3 is TGTGCCAGCGGATACCTCCCGGGACAGGGAATTGAAAAACTGTTTTTT. It codes for CASGYLPGQGIEKLFF.

This clone appeared a single time. The chain joins TRBV28 to TRBJ1-4; tentative D call: TRBD1 (5 bases). Germline CDR1 and CDR2: MDHEN and SYDVKM. CDR3 length equals 15 residues. V lost 4 bases, J lost 5 bases, and 14 bases lay in between. The CDR3 DNA is TGTGCCAGCAGTTCTCCAGGGAGGGGAAATGAAAAACTGTTTTTT. Protein: CASSSPGRGNEKLFF.

The chain's CDR3 is CASSSGGTDTQYF. CDR3 sequence (DNA): TGCGCCAGCTCGAGCGGGGGGACTGATACGCAGTATTTT. The chain recombines TRBV5-1 with TRBJ2-3, with 9 bases that match TRBD2. Germline V gene sequence: CDR1 SGHRS, CDR2 YFSETQ. V was pared by 7 bases and J by 6 bases, with 6 bases of the junction left unmatched. The length of the CDR3 is 13 residues. The entire variable domain, with the rest obtained from reference TRBV5-1 and TRBJ2-3, is as follows: KAGVTQTPRYLIKTRGQQVTLSCSPISGHRSVSWYQQTPGQGLQFLFEYFSETQRNKGNFPGRFSGRQFSNSRSEMNVSTLELGDSALYLCASSSGGTDTQYFGPGTRLTVL.

The rearrangement links TRBV27 to TRBJ2-2; 8 positions match TRBD1. The V gene end was trimmed by 10 bases and the J gene end by 4 bases; junction bases not matched to a gene: 8. This CDR3 has 14 amino acids. Germline V gene sequence: CDR1 MNHEY, CDR2 SMNVEV (reference sequence). The CDR3 protein is CATQPGQATGELFF. The CDR3 nucleotides are TGTGCCACCCAACCGGGACAGGCCACCGGGGAGCTGTTTTTT.

This clone was counted ten times or more. The V call is TRBV18, the J call TRBJ1-2; D gene uncertain. The V gene's germline CDR1 is KGHSH and CDR2 LQKENI. There are 12 residues in the CDR3. V was cut by 2 bases and J by 5 bases, with 6 bases left in between. This CDR3 is CASSPGRYGYTF. CDR3 DNA sequence: TGTGCCAGCTCACCAGGCAGATATGGCTACACCTTC. Looking up the rest from reference TRBV18 and TRBJ1-2 gives the full variable domain: NAGVMQNPRHLVRRRGQEARLRCSPMKGHSHVYWYRQLPEEGLKFMVYLQKENIIDESGMPKERFSAEFPKEGPSILRIQQVVRGDSAAYFCASSPGRYGYTFGSGTRLTVV.

This clone was counted only a few times. The rearrangement joins TRBV1 to TRBJ2-2; the D call TRBD2 from the table was never checked on the DNA. TRBV1 is shown as a pseudogene. The length of the CDR3 is 16 residues. The CDR3 DNA is TGCACCAGCAGCCAAGGAGGAGAATCGAACACCGGGGAGCTGTTTTTT. It translates to CTSSQGGESNTGELFF.